This is a list of T cell receptor beta chains from one sample in a study of T cell changes during pregnancy in multiple sclerosis. Profiled with immunoSEQ multiplex PCR; TCRdb holds only in-frame clones, not every one. The repertoire includes roughly 72,000 clones, around 90% of them detected once, and roughly 0.21% sits in the top ten. The sample here was CD4+ T cells from peripheral blood mononuclear cells, taken before pregnancy. The receptors originated from a female donor with multiple sclerosis, enrolled in a pregnancy study. The CDR3 runs from the conserved cysteine through the conserved F or W. Each record gives: D gene, J gene, clone size, V gene, CDR3 length, CDR3 DNA, CDR3 protein. D genes are given only for firm matches. Size values are once, few and many counts, or a class for expanded clones, and some rows have none.

d_gene: TRBD2; j_gene: TRBJ2-1; abundance: NA; v_gene: TRBV5-1; len: 14; CDR3nt: TGCGCCAGCAGCGGACGGACTAGCATCAATGAGCAGTTCTTC; CDR3aa: CASSGRTSINEQFF
d_gene: TRBD1; j_gene: TRBJ2-1; abundance: NA; v_gene: TRBV9; len: 15; CDR3nt: TGTGCCAGCAGCGAAAGACAGGGGGAAAGGAATGAGCAGTTCTTC; CDR3aa: CASSERQGERNEQFF
d_gene: NA; j_gene: TRBJ2-3; abundance: NA; v_gene: TRBV28; len: 14; CDR3nt: TGTGCCAGCAGTGTAGGGGTAATCACAGATACGCAGTATTTT; CDR3aa: CASSVGVITDTQYF
d_gene: NA; j_gene: TRBJ1-6; abundance: few; v_gene: TRBV5-5; len: 17; CDR3nt: TGTGCCAGTGAGGCGGGGGTTCGGGGATCCTATAATTCACCCCTCCACTTT; CDR3aa: CASEAGVRGSYNSPLHF
d_gene: TRBD1; j_gene: TRBJ1-5; abundance: few; v_gene: TRBV30; len: 10; CDR3nt: TGTGCCTGGAGGACAGGGGCCCAGCATTTT; CDR3aa: CAWRTGAQHF
d_gene: TRBD1; j_gene: TRBJ1-2; abundance: NA; v_gene: TRBV5-1; len: 16; CDR3nt: TGCGCCAGCAGCTCTCCCGGGACAGGGGCCTTCTATGGCTACACCTTC; CDR3aa: CASSSPGTGAFYGYTF
d_gene: NA; j_gene: TRBJ2-7; abundance: NA; v_gene: TRBV7-9; len: 12; CDR3nt: TGTGCCAGCAGCTTAACCCCCTCAGAACAGTACTTC; CDR3aa: CASSLTPSEQYF
d_gene: TRBD2; j_gene: TRBJ2-5; abundance: once; v_gene: TRBV7-2; len: 16; CDR3nt: TGTGCCAGCAGCTTAATGGCTAGCGGGAGGGGAGAGACCCAGTACTTC; CDR3aa: CASSLMASGRGETQYF
d_gene: TRBD1; j_gene: TRBJ2-7; abundance: NA; v_gene: TRBV2; len: 13; CDR3nt: TGTGCCAGCGCCGCGACAGGGGCTGGCGAGCAGTACTTC; CDR3aa: CASAATGAGEQYF
d_gene: NA; j_gene: TRBJ1-2; abundance: NA; v_gene: TRBV7-9; len: 11; CDR3nt: TGTGCCAGCAGCTTAGAGGGGGGCTACACCTTC; CDR3aa: CASSLEGGYTF
d_gene: TRBD1; j_gene: TRBJ2-7; abundance: NA; v_gene: TRBV5-4; len: 15; CDR3nt: TGTGCCAGCAGCTTGGGGACAGGGATTCTCTACGAGCAGTACTTC; CDR3aa: CASSLGTGILYEQYF
d_gene: NA; j_gene: TRBJ1-1; abundance: NA; v_gene: TRBV5-1; len: 14; CDR3nt: TGCGCCAGCAGCTTGGCGGTAGAGAACACTGAAGCTTTCTTT; CDR3aa: CASSLAVENTEAFF
d_gene: TRBD2; j_gene: TRBJ2-7; abundance: NA; v_gene: TRBV7-2; len: 13; CDR3nt: TGTGCCAGTGCGGGGGGAGGGCTCGGCGAGCAGTACTTC; CDR3aa: CASAGGGLGEQYF
d_gene: TRBD2; j_gene: TRBJ2-2; abundance: NA; v_gene: TRBV9; len: 15; CDR3nt: TGTGCCAGCAGCATTGGACTAGTTGGCACCGGGGAGCTGTTTTTT; CDR3aa: CASSIGLVGTGELFF
d_gene: TRBD1; j_gene: TRBJ2-1; abundance: NA; v_gene: TRBV5-1; len: 15; CDR3nt: TGCGCCAGCAGCTTGGGACAGGGGGTATACAATGAGCAGTTCTTC; CDR3aa: CASSLGQGVYNEQFF
d_gene: NA; j_gene: TRBJ1-1; abundance: NA; v_gene: TRBV18; len: 14; CDR3nt: TGTGCCAGCTCACTTAGTTCACCTGAGGGTGAAGCTTTCTTT; CDR3aa: CASSLSSPEGEAFF
d_gene: NA; j_gene: TRBJ1-6; abundance: NA; v_gene: TRBV9; len: 15; CDR3nt: TGTGCCAGCAGCGTAGGATGGCAGGCCAGGACACCCCTCCACTTT; CDR3aa: CASSVGWQARTPLHF
d_gene: TRBD2; j_gene: TRBJ2-2; abundance: NA; v_gene: TRBV7-3; len: 18; CDR3nt: TGTGCCAGCAGCTTACGGGGACTAGCGGGAGGGCATGGCGGGGAGCTGTTTTTT; CDR3aa: CASSLRGLAGGHGGELFF
d_gene: NA; j_gene: TRBJ1-1; abundance: NA; v_gene: TRBV6-5; len: 16; CDR3nt: TGTGCCAGCAGTTACTCGAAGCCACGCCTGAACACTGAAGCTTTCTTT; CDR3aa: CASSYSKPRLNTEAFF
d_gene: NA; j_gene: TRBJ1-1; abundance: NA; v_gene: TRBV9; len: 16; CDR3nt: TGTGCCAGCAGTCGAACCTTAAGGGGATCGAACACTGAAGCTTTCTTT; CDR3aa: CASSRTLRGSNTEAFF
d_gene: TRBD1; j_gene: TRBJ1-2; abundance: NA; v_gene: TRBV6-1; len: 14; CDR3nt: TGTGCCAGCAGAGCGCAGGGGGGTAACTATGGCTACACCTTC; CDR3aa: CASRAQGGNYGYTF
d_gene: TRBD2; j_gene: TRBJ2-3; abundance: NA; v_gene: TRBV2; len: 15; CDR3nt: TGTGCCAGCAGCGACGGGGGGACTAGCACAGATACGCAGTATTTT; CDR3aa: CASSDGGTSTDTQYF
d_gene: TRBD1; j_gene: TRBJ1-1; abundance: few; v_gene: TRBV19; len: 14; CDR3nt: TGTGCCAGTAGTAACCAGGGGGTCGGCACTGAAGCTTTCTTT; CDR3aa: CASSNQGVGTEAFF
d_gene: NA; j_gene: TRBJ2-5; abundance: NA; v_gene: TRBV28; len: 13; CDR3nt: TGTGCCAGCAGTTTAATGGGGAGGGAGACCCAGTACTTC; CDR3aa: CASSLMGRETQYF
d_gene: TRBD1; j_gene: TRBJ1-4; abundance: NA; v_gene: TRBV4-1; len: 14; CDR3nt: TGCGCCAGCAGCCCGGAGGGGGCGGAAGAAAAACTGTTTTTT; CDR3aa: CASSPEGAEEKLFF
d_gene: NA; j_gene: TRBJ1-3; abundance: NA; v_gene: TRBV6-6; len: 16; CDR3nt: TGTGCCAGCAGTTACTCCCAGGGCAACCCTGGAAACACCATATATTTT; CDR3aa: CASSYSQGNPGNTIYF
d_gene: NA; j_gene: TRBJ2-1; abundance: NA; v_gene: TRBV9; len: 15; CDR3nt: TGTGCCAGCAGCCTAGAACAGGGCTTATACAATGAGCAGTTCTTC; CDR3aa: CASSLEQGLYNEQFF
d_gene: TRBD2; j_gene: TRBJ2-1; abundance: NA; v_gene: TRBV5-1; len: 17; CDR3nt: TGCGCCAGCAGCTTTGGCGGGGGGCCCCTTCCAGGGAATGAGCAGTTCTTC; CDR3aa: CASSFGGGPLPGNEQFF
d_gene: NA; j_gene: TRBJ2-2; abundance: NA; v_gene: TRBV14; len: 13; CDR3nt: TGTGCCAGCAGCCAAGGGCGGACCGGGGAGCTGTTTTTT; CDR3aa: CASSQGRTGELFF
d_gene: NA; j_gene: TRBJ2-5; abundance: NA; v_gene: TRBV2; len: 13; CDR3nt: TGTGCCAGCAGGACAGACTTCCAAGAGACCCAGTACTTC; CDR3aa: CASRTDFQETQYF
d_gene: TRBD2; j_gene: TRBJ2-7; abundance: NA; v_gene: TRBV5-4; len: 16; CDR3nt: TGTGCCAGCAGCTTTGACCCTAGCGGGGCCCCCTACGAGCAGTACTTC; CDR3aa: CASSFDPSGAPYEQYF
d_gene: NA; j_gene: TRBJ2-3; abundance: NA; v_gene: TRBV2; len: 14; CDR3nt: TGTGCCAGCACCTTACAGGGACCCACAGATACGCAGTATTTT; CDR3aa: CASTLQGPTDTQYF
d_gene: TRBD2; j_gene: TRBJ2-5; abundance: once; v_gene: TRBV6-6; len: 16; CDR3nt: TGTGCCAGCAGCCCTCCCCTTAGCGGGGGGAGGAAGACCCAGTACTTC; CDR3aa: CASSPPLSGGRKTQYF
d_gene: NA; j_gene: TRBJ2-1; abundance: NA; v_gene: TRBV10-3; len: 15; CDR3nt: TGTGCCATCAGTGAGTCCGACAGTGGGCACAATGAGCAGTTCTTC; CDR3aa: CAISESDSGHNEQFF
d_gene: TRBD2; j_gene: TRBJ2-1; abundance: NA; v_gene: TRBV6-5; len: 13; CDR3nt: TGTGCCAGCACCGCTAGCGGGATGGATGAGCAGTTCTTC; CDR3aa: CASTASGMDEQFF
d_gene: NA; j_gene: TRBJ2-3; abundance: NA; v_gene: TRBV27; len: 15; CDR3nt: TGTGCCAGCAGTTTGAGGGTACCCGCGGCAGATACGCAGTATTTT; CDR3aa: CASSLRVPAADTQYF
d_gene: TRBD2; j_gene: TRBJ2-7; abundance: NA; v_gene: TRBV7-2; len: 13; CDR3nt: TGTGCCAGCAGAGTAGCGGGAGCCTACGAGCAGTACTTC; CDR3aa: CASRVAGAYEQYF
d_gene: NA; j_gene: TRBJ1-1; abundance: NA; v_gene: TRBV30; len: 14; CDR3nt: TGTGCCTGGAGTGTGTCCAGACAGAACACTGAAGCTTTCTTT; CDR3aa: CAWSVSRQNTEAFF
d_gene: TRBD2; j_gene: TRBJ2-7; abundance: NA; v_gene: TRBV28; len: 16; CDR3nt: TGTGCCAGCAGTTTAGGGGGACTAGCGGGGATTGGCGAGCAGTACTTC; CDR3aa: CASSLGGLAGIGEQYF
d_gene: NA; j_gene: TRBJ1-1; abundance: NA; v_gene: TRBV7-3; len: 14; CDR3nt: TGTGCCAGCAGCATCTCAACAGATCGAACTGAAGCTTTCTTT; CDR3aa: CASSISTDRTEAFF
d_gene: TRBD1; j_gene: TRBJ2-7; abundance: NA; v_gene: TRBV6-5; len: 13; CDR3nt: TGTGCCAGCAAGGGACAGGGGGCTTGGGGGCAGTACTTC; CDR3aa: CASKGQGAWGQYF
d_gene: NA; j_gene: TRBJ1-2; abundance: NA; v_gene: TRBV5-4; len: 15; CDR3nt: TGTGCCAGCAGCTTAGGCGGGCGGAGTCAGTATGGCTACACCTTC; CDR3aa: CASSLGGRSQYGYTF
d_gene: TRBD1; j_gene: TRBJ1-6; abundance: NA; v_gene: TRBV9; len: 14; CDR3nt: TGTGCCAGCAGTGAGGGACAGGCAAACGCACCCCTCCACTTT; CDR3aa: CASSEGQANAPLHF
d_gene: TRBD2; j_gene: TRBJ2-1; abundance: NA; v_gene: TRBV7-9; len: 16; CDR3nt: TGTGCCAGCAGCTTAGGGGCTAGCGGGAGTAGGGATGAGCAGTTCTTC; CDR3aa: CASSLGASGSRDEQFF